The source of this T cell receptor beta chain is a study of blood T cell repertoires in COVID-19. Background on the study: COVID-19 samples, acute and convalescent, were from the United States, Italy and Spain. PBMCs, B-cell-depleted T cells, or T cells were the source of the cDNA or gDNA that made up the material.

This CDR3 is 14 amino acids long. Germline CDR1 reads MNHEY; CDR2 reads SVGAGI. V was pared by 5 bases and J by 5 bases, with 5 bases of the junction left unmatched. This clone has just one count. As handled by the study authors: Estimated nucleated cell counts came from reference gene primer amplification. The assay was immunoSEQ multiplex PCR, and TCRdb's table has in-frame clones only and misses some. The V and J calls and clone size come from that table; D and trimming were worked out from the DNA. The table records around 200,000 clones, roughly 87% of them present only once. This TCR was sampled from a young woman who had recovered from COVID-19. This chain links TRBV6-5 with TRBJ2-3; TRBD1 aligns across 9 bases. The sample comprised peripheral blood. The CDR3 spells CASSPGQGRDTQYF. Here the CDR3 DNA reads TGTGCCAGCAGTCCGGGACAGGGTCGAGATACGCAGTATTTT.